This paragraph reports one T cell receptor beta chain. Its antigen is currently unknown. A 5'RACE template switching approach incorporating UMIs was used to make TCR beta cDNA. TCRdb processed the 5' RACE reads again and assigns one entry to each CDR3 protein, with no DNA. The sample data list some 500,000 distinct CDR3 sequences. Germline V gene lookup returns CDR1 KGHDR and CDR2 SFDVKD. The CDR3 covers 14 residues. These data belong to a study of T cells expressing NK-cell markers. Whole-study context: Sorted CD3+CD56+NKG2C+, CD3+CD56+NKG2C- and CD3+CD56-NKG2C+ T cells supplied TCR beta repertoires. Most of the eight sequenced donors tested HCMV-seropositive; one tested seronegative. Findings and limits, study-wide: Where several donors were concerned, these clonotypes also led the CD3+CD56-NKG2C+ fraction.

This sequence joins TRBV24-1 and TRBJ1-4; the D call from TCRdb, TRBD1, cannot be confirmed without DNA. This clonotype was sampled from a woman between 45 and 65 years old in good health. The sequenced sample consisted of blood T cells: a sorted CD56 or NKG2C T cell subset, CD4+ or CD8+ T cells, or bulk PBMC T cells (not recorded which). This CDR3 reads CATSDPGNNEKLFF.